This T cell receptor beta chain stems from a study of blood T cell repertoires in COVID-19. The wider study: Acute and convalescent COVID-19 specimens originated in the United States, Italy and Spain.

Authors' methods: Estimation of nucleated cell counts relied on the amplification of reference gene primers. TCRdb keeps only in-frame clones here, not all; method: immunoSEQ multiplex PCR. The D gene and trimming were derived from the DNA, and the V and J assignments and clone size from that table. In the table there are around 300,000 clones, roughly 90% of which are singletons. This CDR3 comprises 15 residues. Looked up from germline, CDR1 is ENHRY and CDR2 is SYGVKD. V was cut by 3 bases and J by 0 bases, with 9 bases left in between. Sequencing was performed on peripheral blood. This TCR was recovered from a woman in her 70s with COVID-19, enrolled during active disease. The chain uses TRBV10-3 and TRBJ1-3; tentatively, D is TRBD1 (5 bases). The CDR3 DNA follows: TGTGCCATCAGTGATCCGACAGTCTCTGGAAACACCATATATTTT. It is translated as CAISDPTVSGNTIYF.